These 9 T cell receptor beta chains were sequenced from one sample in a study of CD8+CD57+ T cells in acquired aplastic anemia. Genomic DNA provided the template from which TCR beta VDJ and CDR3 profiles were obtained. TCRdb re-called the reads with MiXCR, one entry per CDR3 protein. The table has about 68,000 distinct CDR3 sequences, around half seen once. Material for sequencing was sorted CD4+, CD8+, or CD8+CD57+ T cells (not recorded which) from PBMCs. The receptor source for this set is a human donor in good health, serving as a control.

The CDR3 DNA reads as TGTGCCAGCAGGCAGGGGGGACGGCCTGATACGCAGTATTTT. As protein: CASRQGGRPDTQYF. The chain recombines TRBV7-2 with TRBJ2-3; D is perhaps TRBD1 (7 bases). The CDR3 has 14 residues. Germline CDR1 reads SGHTA; CDR2 reads FQGNSA. Trimming removed 6 bases at V and 6 bases at J, with 16 bases between. Drawing the rest from reference TRBV7-2 and TRBJ2-3, the complete variable domain is GAGVSQSPSNKVTEKGKDVELRCDPISGHTALYWYRQSLGQGLEFLIYFQGNSAPDKSGLPSDRFSAERTGGSVSTLTIQRTQQEDSAVYLCASRQGGRPDTQYFGPGTRLTVL.

About this clonotype: An end of the junction differs from the germline gene, which may be a read error. V usage is TRBV11-1 and J usage is TRBJ1-1; D remains ambiguous. CDR1 is SGHAT and CDR2 is FQDESV in the germline V gene (reference sequence). CDR3 length: 15 amino acids. CDR3 nucleotides: TGTGCCAGCAGCTTGGTGGTCCCGATGAACACTGAAGCTTCCTTT. Its protein product is CASSLVVPMNTEASF.

V usage is TRBV9 and J usage is TRBJ1-2, with TRBD1 as a possible D gene (5 bases). Trimming cost V 4 bases and J 4 bases, with 14 bases left between them. The CDR3 spans 14 residues. Germline V gene data show CDR1 as SGDLS and CDR2 as YYNGEE. CDR3 sequence (DNA): TGTGCCAGCAGCACCGGGACCGCTCTCTATGGCTACACCTTC. Protein product: CASSTGTALYGYTF.

This clonotype came up many times. J is TRBJ2-3 and V is TRBV4-1, with 12 bases matching TRBD2. Germline lookup yields CDR1 MGHRA and CDR2 YSYEKL. Trimming removed 8 bases from V and 5 bases from J; junction bases left unmatched: 11. The CDR3 covers 16 residues. As DNA, the CDR3 is TGCGCCAGCCGCGTACTAGCGGGGGGAGTACTAGATACGCAGTATTTT. This codes for CASRVLAGGVLDTQYF.

This clonotype was observed many times. V gene TRBV4-1 combines with J gene TRBJ2-7; TRBD1 matches 9 bases. In germline, CDR1 is MGHRA, CDR2 YSYEKL. Trimming removed 5 bases from V and 2 bases from J; junction bases left unmatched: 7. CDR3 length equals 15 residues. The CDR3 is CASSFRTGATYEQYF. Written as DNA, the CDR3 is TGCGCCAGCAGCTTCCGGACAGGGGCAACCTACGAGCAGTACTTC.

V usage is TRBV2 and J usage is TRBJ2-5, with 7 bases lining up with TRBD2. The ends lost 3 bases at V and 4 bases at J; junction bases unmatched: 5. The length of the CDR3 is 14 residues. Germline CDR1 reads SNHLY; CDR2 reads FYNNEI. The CDR3 is CASSEGGGRETQYF. The DNA of the CDR3 is TGTGCCAGCAGTGAGGGGGGAGGGAGAGAGACCCAGTACTTC.

Only a few counts were recorded for this clonotype. The CDR3, as DNA: TGTGCCACCCGCAACGGGGGCCTTAATGAGCAGTTCTTC. Amino acid sequence: CATRNGGLNEQFF. The rearrangement uses TRBV15 and TRBJ2-1, with D perhaps assigned TRBD1 or TRBD2 (6 bases each). V was cut by 8 bases and J by 7 bases, with 15 bases left in between. The germline V gene encodes CDR1 LNHNV and CDR2 YYDKDF (reference sequence). The CDR3 covers 13 residues.

V and J are TRBV11-2 and TRBJ1-1, with a weak D call TRBD1 (5 bases). CDR3 length: 13 amino acids. Germline CDR1 and CDR2: SGHAT and FQNNGV. CDR3 bases: TGTGCTTACCTCTTGGGGGATTACACTGAAGCTTTCTTT. Residues: CAYLLGDYTEAFF.

This chain connects TRBV12-5 to TRBJ2-1; D unclear. Germline lookup yields CDR1 LGHNT and CDR2 FRNRAP. Trimming took 0 bases from V and 5 from J, leaving 8 bases between them. The CDR3 totals 14 residues. The CDR3 protein is CASGLVNHHNEQFF. CDR3 nucleotides: TGTGCTAGTGGTTTGGTAAACCACCACAATGAGCAGTTCTTC.